This T cell receptor (beta chain) was documented in a study of breast tumors, draining lymph nodes, adjacent tissues. Study-wide results and caveats: Luminal-like breast cancer showed significantly greater tumor-nontumor repertoire similarity than basal-like breast cancer did. Findings are consistent with lymph node origin and intratumoral expansion of most tumor T cells. Tumors had less TCR diversity than lymph nodes, more than nontumor tissue. Tumor T cell lymph node origin was a supported hypothesis, not proven.

TCRdb redid the calling of the multiplex PCR reads with MiXCR, one entry per CDR3 protein. The data hold over 250,000 distinct CDR3 sequences, with around 30% observed a single time. This clonotype appeared many times. Its antigen remains unidentified. Axillary draining lymph nodes of breast cancer patients supplied the node samples. The origin of this receptor is a female donor with breast cancer. Some clones in this sample may be carry-over from other donors' samples. The sequencing input was axillary lymph node tissue.

The CDR3 DNA follows: TGTGCCAGCAGCTTAGAGCTTGGGACTAGCGGCAGCTACGAGCAGTACTTC. Amino acids: CASSLELGTSGSYEQYF. The J gene is TRBJ2-7, the V gene TRBV7-9, with 11 bases matching TRBD2. Germline assignment: CDR1 SEHNR and CDR2 FQNEAQ (reference sequence). The ends lost 1 base at V and 3 bases at J; junction bases unmatched: 8. This CDR3 has 17 amino acids.